This TCR beta chain was sequenced during a study of cytomegalovirus exposure and HLA in healthy donors. Whole-study results and caveats: The study listed approximately 170 cytomegalovirus-associated TCR beta chains. Sequencing probably produced one cluster of sequence variants that were highly shared.

The CDR3 sequence is 15 residues long. The J segment lost 8 bases and the V segment lost 6 bases, leaving 13 bases of the junction unmatched. Looked up from germline, CDR1 is MDHEN and CDR2 is SYDVKM. About this clone: Its antigen remains unidentified.

The PCR had 60 Vbeta and 13 Jbeta primers. This table comes from immunoSEQ multiplex PCR, and its TCRdb copy is limited to in-frame clones, with some not included. The table shows some 200,000 clones, with more than 80% occurring only once. The clonotype originates from a woman aged 50 to 60 in good health and CMV-seropositive. Sequenced input: PBMCs. The rearrangement joins TRBV28 to TRBJ2-1; 7 bases line up with TRBD1. The chain's CDR3 is CASSTGQLGRYEQFF. The CDR3 DNA reads as TGTGCCAGCAGCACGGGACAGCTGGGGAGATATGAGCAGTTCTTC.